This T cell receptor (beta chain) was observed in a study of Graves' ophthalmopathy and Graves' hyperthyroidism. Using RNA transcripts, the TCR beta CDR3 regions were amplified. Second-round multiplex PCR came after a first-round RT-PCR that employed HTBI primers. One entry per CDR3 protein results from TCRdb running MiXCR on the multiplex PCR reads. The sample shows approximately 210,000 distinct CDR3 sequences, about 32% of them seen only once. This clonotype was detected ten times or more. The antigen remains unidentified. Study-wide results and caveats: For predicting ophthalmopathy progression, the model had roughly 70% sensitivity and 72.22% specificity.

CDR3 length: 12 amino acids. Deletions cut 6 bases from V and 5 bases from J, with 10 bases between. As diagnostic evidence, clinical symptoms, serum thyroxine, TRAb, thyroid ultrasound and orbital computed tomography were relied upon. Sequenced: peripheral blood. The chain joins TRBV12-3 or TRBV12-4 to TRBJ1-1; the D is unclear. The source of this sequence is a man in his fifties or sixties with Graves' ophthalmopathy. The CDR3 nucleotides read TGTGCCAGCAGGAAGGGTGGGACTGAAGCTTTCTTT. Translation: CASRKGGTEAFF.